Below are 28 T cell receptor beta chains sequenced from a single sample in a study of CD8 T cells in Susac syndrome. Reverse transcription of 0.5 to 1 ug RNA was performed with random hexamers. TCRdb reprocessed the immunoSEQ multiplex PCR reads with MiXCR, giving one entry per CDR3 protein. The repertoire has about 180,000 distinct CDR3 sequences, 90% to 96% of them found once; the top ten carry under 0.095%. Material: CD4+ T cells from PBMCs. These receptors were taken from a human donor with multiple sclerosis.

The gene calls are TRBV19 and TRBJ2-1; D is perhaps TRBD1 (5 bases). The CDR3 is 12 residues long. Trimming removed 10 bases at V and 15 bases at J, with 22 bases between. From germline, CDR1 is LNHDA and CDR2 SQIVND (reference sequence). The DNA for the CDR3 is TGTGCCATAGGGGATCCCCCTAGTGGATTGTTCTTC. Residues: CAIGDPPSGLFF.

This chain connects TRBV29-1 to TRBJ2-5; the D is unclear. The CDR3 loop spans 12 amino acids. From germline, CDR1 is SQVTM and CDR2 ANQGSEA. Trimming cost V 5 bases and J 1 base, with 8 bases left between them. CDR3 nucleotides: TGCAGCGTTCGGCCTAGCCAAGAGACCCAGTACTTC. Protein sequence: CSVRPSQETQYF. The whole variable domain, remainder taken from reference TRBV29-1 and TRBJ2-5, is SAVISQKPSRDICQRGTSLTIQCQVDSQVTMMFWYRQQPGQSLTLIATANQGSEATYESGFVIDKFPISRPNLTFSTLTVSNMSPEDSSIYLCSVRPSQETQYFGPGTRLLVL.

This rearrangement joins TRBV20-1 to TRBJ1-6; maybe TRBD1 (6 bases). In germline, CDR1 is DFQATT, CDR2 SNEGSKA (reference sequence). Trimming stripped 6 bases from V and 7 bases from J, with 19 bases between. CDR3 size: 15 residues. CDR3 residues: CSARTPGAGNSPLHF. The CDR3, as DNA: TGCAGTGCCAGGACCCCAGGGGCTGGGAATTCACCCCTCCACTTT.

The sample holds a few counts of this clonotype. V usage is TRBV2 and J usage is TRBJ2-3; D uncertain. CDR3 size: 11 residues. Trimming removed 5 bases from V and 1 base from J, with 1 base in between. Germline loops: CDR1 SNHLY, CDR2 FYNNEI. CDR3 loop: CASSRTDTQYF. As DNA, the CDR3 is TGTGCCAGCAGTCGCACAGATACGCAGTATTTT.

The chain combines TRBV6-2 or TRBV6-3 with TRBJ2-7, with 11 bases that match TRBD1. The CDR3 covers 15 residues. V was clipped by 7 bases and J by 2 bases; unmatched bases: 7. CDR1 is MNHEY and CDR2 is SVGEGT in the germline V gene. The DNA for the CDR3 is TGTGCCAGCATCGCGGCGGGACAGGGGGCCTACGAGCAGTACTTC. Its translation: CASIAAGQGAYEQYF.

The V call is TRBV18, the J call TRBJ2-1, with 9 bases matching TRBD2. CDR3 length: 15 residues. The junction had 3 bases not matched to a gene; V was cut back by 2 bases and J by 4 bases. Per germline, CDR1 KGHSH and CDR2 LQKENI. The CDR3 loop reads CASSPTSGLYNEQFF. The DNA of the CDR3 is TGTGCCAGCTCACCAACTAGCGGGCTGTACAATGAGCAGTTCTTC.

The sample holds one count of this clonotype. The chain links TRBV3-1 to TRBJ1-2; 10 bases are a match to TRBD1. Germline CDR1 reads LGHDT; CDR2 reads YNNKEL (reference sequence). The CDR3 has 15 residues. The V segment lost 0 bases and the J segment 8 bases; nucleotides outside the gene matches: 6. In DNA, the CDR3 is TGTGCCAGCAGCCAAGATTTGGGGACAGGGGTCGGCTACACCTTC. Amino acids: CASSQDLGTGVGYTF.

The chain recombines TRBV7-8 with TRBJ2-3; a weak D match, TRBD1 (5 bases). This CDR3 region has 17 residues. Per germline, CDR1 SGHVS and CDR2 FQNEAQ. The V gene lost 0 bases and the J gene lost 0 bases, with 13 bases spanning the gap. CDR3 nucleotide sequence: TGTGCCAGCAGCTTAGCTGACAGCTTTCCTAGCACAGATACGCAGTATTTT. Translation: CASSLADSFPSTDTQYF.

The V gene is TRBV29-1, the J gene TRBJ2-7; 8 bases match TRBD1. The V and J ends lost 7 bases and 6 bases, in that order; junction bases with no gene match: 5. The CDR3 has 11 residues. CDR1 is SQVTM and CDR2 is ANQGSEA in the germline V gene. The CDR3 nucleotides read TGCAGCGCCATGGACAGGGCCGAGCAGTACTTC. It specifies CSAMDRAEQYF.

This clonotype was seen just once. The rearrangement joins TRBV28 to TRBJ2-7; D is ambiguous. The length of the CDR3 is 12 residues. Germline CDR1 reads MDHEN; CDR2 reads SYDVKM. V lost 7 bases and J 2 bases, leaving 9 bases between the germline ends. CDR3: CASKNGPYEQYF. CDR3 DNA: TGTGCCAGCAAGAATGGGCCCTACGAGCAGTACTTC.

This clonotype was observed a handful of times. The CDR3 sequence is CASSPRTSGEETQYF. The CDR3 DNA is TGTGCCAGTAGTCCACGGACTAGCGGGGAGGAGACCCAGTACTTC. This chain uses TRBV3-1 with TRBJ2-5, with 12 positions matching TRBD2. CDR1 and CDR2 from the germline V gene are LGHDT and YNNKEL (reference sequence). This CDR3 has 15 residues. The ends lost 9 bases at V and 5 bases at J; junction bases unmatched: 10.

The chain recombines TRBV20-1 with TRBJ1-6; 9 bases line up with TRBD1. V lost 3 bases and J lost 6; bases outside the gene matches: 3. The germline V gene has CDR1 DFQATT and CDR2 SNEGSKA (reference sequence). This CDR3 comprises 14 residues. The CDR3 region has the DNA TGCAGTGCTAGCTTGACAGGGGGTAATTCACCCCTCCACTTT. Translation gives CSASLTGGNSPLHF.

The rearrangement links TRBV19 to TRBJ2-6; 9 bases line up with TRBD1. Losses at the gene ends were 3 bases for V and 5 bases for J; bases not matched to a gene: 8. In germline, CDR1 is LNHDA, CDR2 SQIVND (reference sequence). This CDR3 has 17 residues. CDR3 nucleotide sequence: TGTGCCAGTAGTATGACGGGACAGGGATCTAGGGCCAACGTCCTGACTTTC. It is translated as CASSMTGQGSRANVLTF.

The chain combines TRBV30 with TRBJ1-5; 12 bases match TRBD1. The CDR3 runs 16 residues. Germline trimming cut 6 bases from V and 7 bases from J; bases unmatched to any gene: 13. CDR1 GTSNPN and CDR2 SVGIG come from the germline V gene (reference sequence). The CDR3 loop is CACQRRGQGARQPQHF. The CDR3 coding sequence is TGTGCCTGCCAACGGCGGGGACAGGGGGCACGGCAGCCCCAGCATTTT.

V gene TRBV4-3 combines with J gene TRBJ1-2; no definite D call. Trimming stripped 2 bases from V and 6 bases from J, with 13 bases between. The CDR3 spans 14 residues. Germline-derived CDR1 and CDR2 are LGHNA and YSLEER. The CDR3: CASSQLRLPHGYTF. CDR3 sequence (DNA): TGCGCCAGCAGCCAATTGCGCCTCCCCCATGGCTACACCTTC.

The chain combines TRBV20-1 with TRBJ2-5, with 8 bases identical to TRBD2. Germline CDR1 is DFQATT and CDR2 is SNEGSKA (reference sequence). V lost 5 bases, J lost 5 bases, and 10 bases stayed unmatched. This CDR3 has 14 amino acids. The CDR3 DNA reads TGCAGTGCTTCCCTTGGCGGGGGGCTTGAGACCCAGTACTTC. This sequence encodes CSASLGGGLETQYF.

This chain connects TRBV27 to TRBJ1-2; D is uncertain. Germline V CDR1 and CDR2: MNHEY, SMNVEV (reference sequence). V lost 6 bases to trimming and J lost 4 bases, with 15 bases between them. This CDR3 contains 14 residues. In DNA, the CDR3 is TGTGCCAGCAGCCCCGAGGGCTCACCCTATGGCTACACCTTC. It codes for CASSPEGSPYGYTF.

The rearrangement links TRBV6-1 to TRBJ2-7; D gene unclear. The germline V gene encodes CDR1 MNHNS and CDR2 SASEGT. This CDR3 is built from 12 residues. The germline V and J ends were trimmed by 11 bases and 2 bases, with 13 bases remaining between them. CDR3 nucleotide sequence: TGTGCCGCTTCGCCCGGACCCTACGAGCAGTACTTC. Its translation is CAASPGPYEQYF.

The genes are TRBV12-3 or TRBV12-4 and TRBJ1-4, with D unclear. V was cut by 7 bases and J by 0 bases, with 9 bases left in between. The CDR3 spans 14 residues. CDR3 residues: CASTSSATNEKLFF. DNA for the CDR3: TGTGCCAGCACCTCGAGTGCAACTAATGAAAAACTGTTTTTT.

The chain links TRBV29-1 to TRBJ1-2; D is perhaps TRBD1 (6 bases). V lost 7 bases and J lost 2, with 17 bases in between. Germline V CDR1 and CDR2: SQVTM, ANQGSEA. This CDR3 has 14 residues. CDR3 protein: CSAGGGPNNYGYTF. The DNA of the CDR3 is TGCAGCGCCGGCGGGGGGCCGAACAACTATGGCTACACCTTC.

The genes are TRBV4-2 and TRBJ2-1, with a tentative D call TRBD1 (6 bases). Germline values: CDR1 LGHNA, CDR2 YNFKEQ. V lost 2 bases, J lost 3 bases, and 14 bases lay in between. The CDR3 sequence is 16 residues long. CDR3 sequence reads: CASSQYRTDSYNEQFF. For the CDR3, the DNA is TGTGCCAGCAGCCAATACCGGACAGATAGCTACAATGAGCAGTTCTTC.

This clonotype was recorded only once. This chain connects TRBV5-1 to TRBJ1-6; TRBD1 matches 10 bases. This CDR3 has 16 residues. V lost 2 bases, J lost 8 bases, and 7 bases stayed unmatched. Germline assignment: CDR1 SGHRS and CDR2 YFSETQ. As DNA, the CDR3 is TGCGCCAGCAGCTTACCAATCGGGACAGGGGATTCACCCCTCCACTTT. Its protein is CASSLPIGTGDSPLHF.

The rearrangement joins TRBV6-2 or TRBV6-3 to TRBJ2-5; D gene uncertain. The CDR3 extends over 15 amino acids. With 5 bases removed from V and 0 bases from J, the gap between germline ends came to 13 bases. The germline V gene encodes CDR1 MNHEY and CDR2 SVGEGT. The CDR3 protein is CASSAVHRYQETQYF. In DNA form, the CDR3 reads TGTGCCAGCAGTGCCGTACACCGATACCAAGAGACCCAGTACTTC.

CDR3: CATSRPASPNTEAFF. DNA for the CDR3: TGTGCCACCAGCAGACCGGCGTCCCCGAACACTGAAGCTTTCTTT. This chain joins TRBV15 and TRBJ1-1; D remains ambiguous. Germline V gives CDR1 LNHNV, CDR2 YYDKDF (reference sequence). Trimming shortened V by 2 bases and J by 1 base, and 11 bases separated the two germline ends. The CDR3 length is 15 residues.

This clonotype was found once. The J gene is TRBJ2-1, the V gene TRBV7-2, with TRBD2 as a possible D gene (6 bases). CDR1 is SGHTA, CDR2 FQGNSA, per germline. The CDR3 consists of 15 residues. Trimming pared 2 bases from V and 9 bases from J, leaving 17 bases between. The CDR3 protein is CASSLSQGGTGEQFF. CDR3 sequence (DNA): TGTGCCAGCAGCTTATCCCAGGGAGGCACGGGTGAGCAGTTCTTC.

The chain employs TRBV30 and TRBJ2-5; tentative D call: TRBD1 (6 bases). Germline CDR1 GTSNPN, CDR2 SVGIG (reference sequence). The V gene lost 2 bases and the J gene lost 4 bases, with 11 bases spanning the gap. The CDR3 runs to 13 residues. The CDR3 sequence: CAWSMQGLETQYF. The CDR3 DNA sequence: TGTGCCTGGAGTATGCAGGGGTTAGAGACCCAGTACTTC.

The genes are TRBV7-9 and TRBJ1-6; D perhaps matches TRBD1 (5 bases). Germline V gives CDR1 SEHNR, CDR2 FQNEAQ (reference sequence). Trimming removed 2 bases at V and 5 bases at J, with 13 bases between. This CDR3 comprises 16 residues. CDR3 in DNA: TGTGCCAGCAGCTTATTGTCAGGGACCCATAATTCACCCCTCCACTTT. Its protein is CASSLLSGTHNSPLHF.

The CDR3 loop reads CASSAYSTGVTEAFF. Written as DNA, the CDR3 is TGTGCCAGCAGCGCTTATTCGACAGGGGTCACTGAAGCTTTCTTT. The chain has TRBV9 and TRBJ1-1; TRBD1 matches at 8 bases. Trimming at V came to 3 bases and at J to 4 bases, leaving 8 bases not matched to a gene. The germline V gene has CDR1 SGDLS and CDR2 YYNGEE. The CDR3 runs 15 residues.